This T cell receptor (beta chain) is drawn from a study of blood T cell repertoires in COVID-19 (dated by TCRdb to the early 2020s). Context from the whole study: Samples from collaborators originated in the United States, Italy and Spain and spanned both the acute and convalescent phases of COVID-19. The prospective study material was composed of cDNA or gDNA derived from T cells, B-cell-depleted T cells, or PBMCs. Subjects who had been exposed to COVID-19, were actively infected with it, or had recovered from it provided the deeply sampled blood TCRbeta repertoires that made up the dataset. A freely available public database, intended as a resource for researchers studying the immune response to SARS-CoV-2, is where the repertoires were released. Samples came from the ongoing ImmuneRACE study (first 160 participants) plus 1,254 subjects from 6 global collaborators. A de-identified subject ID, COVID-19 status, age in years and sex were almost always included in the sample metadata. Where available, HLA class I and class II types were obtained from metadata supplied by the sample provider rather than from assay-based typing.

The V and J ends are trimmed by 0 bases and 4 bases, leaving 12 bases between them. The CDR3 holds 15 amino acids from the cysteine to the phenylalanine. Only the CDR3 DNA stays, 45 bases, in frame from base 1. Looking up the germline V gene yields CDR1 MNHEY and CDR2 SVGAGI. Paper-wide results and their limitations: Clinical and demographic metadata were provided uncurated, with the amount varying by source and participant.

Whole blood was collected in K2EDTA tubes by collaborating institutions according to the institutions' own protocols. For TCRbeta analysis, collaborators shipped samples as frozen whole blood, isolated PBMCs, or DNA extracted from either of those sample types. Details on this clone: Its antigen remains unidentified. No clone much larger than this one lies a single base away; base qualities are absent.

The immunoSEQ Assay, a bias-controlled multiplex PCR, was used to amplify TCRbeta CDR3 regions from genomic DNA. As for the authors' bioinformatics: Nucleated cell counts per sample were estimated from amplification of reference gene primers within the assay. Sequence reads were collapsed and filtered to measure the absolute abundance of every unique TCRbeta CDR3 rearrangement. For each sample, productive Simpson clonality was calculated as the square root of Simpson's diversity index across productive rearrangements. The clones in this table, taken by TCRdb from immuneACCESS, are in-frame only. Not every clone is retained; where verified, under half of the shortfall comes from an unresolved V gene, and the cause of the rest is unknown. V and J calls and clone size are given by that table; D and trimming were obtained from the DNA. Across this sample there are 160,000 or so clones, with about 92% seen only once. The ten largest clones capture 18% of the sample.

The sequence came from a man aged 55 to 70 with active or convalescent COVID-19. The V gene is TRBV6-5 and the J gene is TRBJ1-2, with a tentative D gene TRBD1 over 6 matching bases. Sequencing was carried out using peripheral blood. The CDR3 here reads CASSYSNRVGYGYTF. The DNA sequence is TGTGCCAGCAGTTACTCGAACAGGGTAGGCTATGGCTACACCTTC.